One sample yielded the 24 T cell receptor beta chains listed below, sequenced in a study of CD8+CD57+ T cells in acquired aplastic anemia. Genomic DNA, serving as template, underwent TCR beta VDJ and CDR3 profiling. Each CDR3 protein gets one entry after TCRdb re-called the reads with MiXCR. Among around 290,000 distinct CDR3 sequences listed, 45% to 65% were seen once. All sequencing subjects had displayed CD8+CD57+ cell expansion on flow cytometry. The sample comprised sorted CD4+, CD8+, or CD8+CD57+ T cells (not recorded which) from PBMCs. The receptors stem from a human donor with aplastic anemia.

This clonotype came up many times. J is TRBJ2-3 and V is TRBV10-3, with a possible D match to TRBD1 (5 bases). The germline V gene encodes CDR1 ENHRY and CDR2 SYGVKD. CDR3 length: 13 residues. The V gene lost 10 bases and the J gene lost 4 bases, with 15 bases spanning the gap. The CDR3 DNA reads as TGTGCCAGCTACAGGTCTGGGGCAGATACGCAGTATTTT. This codes for CASYRSGADTQYF.

This chain uses TRBV7-8 with TRBJ1-5; D is uncertain. Deletions cut 6 bases from V and 0 bases from J, with 9 bases between. CDR1 and CDR2 (germline): SGHVS, FQNEAQ. The CDR3 runs 14 residues. For the CDR3, the DNA is TGTGCCAGCAGTCCTGCCTTTAGCAATCAGCCCCAGCATTTT. Its translation: CASSPAFSNQPQHF.

The chain recombines TRBV9 with TRBJ1-1; TRBD1 matches 9 bases. V was pared by 3 bases and J by 4 bases, with 10 bases of the junction left unmatched. Germline values: CDR1 SGDLS, CDR2 YYNGEE. The CDR3 has 16 amino acids. CDR3 loop: CASSGRDRVTTTEAFF. CDR3 bases: TGTGCCAGCAGCGGCCGGGACAGGGTTACTACCACTGAAGCTTTCTTT.

V usage is TRBV25-1 and J usage is TRBJ2-5; D uncertain. CDR3 length equals 14 residues. Germline CDR1 MGHDK, CDR2 SYGVNS. With 6 bases removed from V and 2 bases from J, the gap between germline ends came to 13 bases. DNA of the CDR3: TGTGCCAGCAGCCTCCTCAGCACACAAGAGACCCAGTACTTC. Its protein product is CASSLLSTQETQYF.

The sample holds a few counts of this clonotype. CDR3 protein: CASSKSEKSDYEQYF. CDR3 in DNA: TGTGCCAGCAGCAAGTCCGAAAAGTCAGACTACGAGCAGTACTTC. The gene calls are TRBV11-1 and TRBJ2-7; D remains unclear. The length of the CDR3 is 15 residues. CDR1 and CDR2 from the germline V gene are SGHAT and FQDESV (reference sequence). V lost 5 bases to trimming and J lost 3 bases, with 17 bases between them.

Details on this clonotype: A much larger clone differs from this one at a single base, so this may be a read error. The V gene is TRBV6-5, the J gene TRBJ1-5; TRBD1 aligns across 7 bases. Looked up from germline, CDR1 is MNHEY and CDR2 is SVGAGI. The CDR3 runs 18 residues. The CDR3: CASGYSGSQTGSNQPQHF. Here the CDR3 DNA reads TGTGCCAGCGGTTACTCGGGGTCGCAGACAGGGAGCAATCAGCCCCAGCATTTT.

This clonotype showed up many times. The chain uses TRBV19 and TRBJ1-1; D uncertain. The germline CDR1 and CDR2 sequences are LNHDA and SQIVND (reference sequence). V lost 6 bases, J lost 0 bases, and 8 bases lay in between. There are 13 residues in the CDR3. The chain's CDR3 is CASRRTLNTEAFF. The CDR3 DNA reads TGTGCCAGTAGAAGAACCCTGAACACTGAAGCTTTCTTT.

This clonotype was detected many times. The chain links TRBV6-2 or TRBV6-3 to TRBJ2-6, with TRBD1 matching over 7 bases. This CDR3 region has 16 residues. The trim removed 10 bases at V and 0 bases at J, leaving 9 bases unmatched. Germline CDR1 and CDR2: MNHEY and SVGEGT. Here the CDR3 reads CATTGERLSGANVLTF. The CDR3 DNA reads TGTGCCACCACAGGGGAAAGACTCTCTGGGGCCAACGTCCTGACTTTC.

This clonotype was seen only a few times. The chain employs TRBV10-3 and TRBJ1-2; D perhaps matches TRBD1 (5 bases). Between the trimmed V and J ends, which lost 7 bases and 6 bases, there was a span of 9 bases. Looked up from germline, CDR1 is ENHRY and CDR2 is SYGVKD. The CDR3 totals 11 residues. The chain's CDR3 is CAITGRDGYTF. DNA of the CDR3: TGTGCCATCACAGGGAGGGATGGCTACACCTTC.

The chain is built from TRBV7-2 and TRBJ2-5; a possible D gene is TRBD1 (6 bases). Trimming pared 3 bases from V and 3 bases from J, leaving 8 bases between. Looked up from germline, CDR1 is SGHTA and CDR2 is FQGNSA. The CDR3 spans 13 residues. The CDR3 region is CASSFRTEETQYF. CDR3 in DNA: TGTGCCAGCAGCTTCCGGACAGAAGAGACCCAGTACTTC.

This clonotype has only one observation. The V call is TRBV10-2, the J call TRBJ2-7; TRBD2 matches 7 bases. CDR1 and CDR2 (germline): WSHSY, SAAADI. The V segment lost 8 bases and the J segment 4 bases; nucleotides outside the gene matches: 11. There are 14 residues in the CDR3. CDR3 DNA: TGCGCCAGCCGGGGGGACCGCTCCCTTTACGAGCAGTACTTC. Its protein is CASRGDRSLYEQYF.

V and J are TRBV4-3 and TRBJ1-1, with TRBD1 as a possible D gene (6 bases). The V gene lost 4 bases and the J gene lost 2 bases, with 14 bases spanning the gap. The CDR3 loop spans 15 amino acids. Germline values: CDR1 LGHNA, CDR2 YSLEER. The CDR3 coding sequence is TGCGCCAGCAGCCCCGAGGTCAGGGGAAACACTGAAGCTTTCTTT. It encodes CASSPEVRGNTEAFF.

V usage is TRBV7-9 and J usage is TRBJ2-7, with D possibly matching TRBD1 (5 bases). Germline lookup yields CDR1 SEHNR and CDR2 FQNEAQ (reference sequence). The V end was cut by 5 bases, the J end by 5 bases, with 22 bases between. This CDR3 spans 16 amino acids. Here the CDR3 reads CASSGIQVFLSNEQYF. The CDR3 DNA follows: TGTGCCAGCAGCGGCATACAGGTCTTTTTATCCAACGAGCAGTACTTC.

CDR3 nucleotide sequence: TGTGCCAGCAGCTCTATGTCTCAGGGACGGTCACCCCTCCACTTT. It specifies CASSSMSQGRSPLHF. This rearrangement joins TRBV11-1 to TRBJ1-6, with a tentative D call TRBD1 (5 bases). CDR1 and CDR2 from the germline V gene are SGHAT and FQDESV (reference sequence). The CDR3 sequence is 15 residues long. Trimming took 4 bases from V and 10 from J, leaving 17 bases between them.

V and J are TRBV24-1 and TRBJ2-5; D is unresolved. The germline V gene has CDR1 KGHDR and CDR2 SFDVKD. The V gene lost 0 bases and the J gene lost 4 bases, with 8 bases spanning the gap. The CDR3 has 14 residues. The CDR3 sequence: CATSDLKVGETQYF. The CDR3 region has the DNA TGTGCCACCAGTGATTTGAAGGTTGGAGAGACCCAGTACTTC.

In this sample, this clonotype turned up a few times. An end of the junction does not agree with germline; a read error may underlie this. The CDR3 loop is CAMSGPGDAYNEQFF. The CDR3 DNA sequence: TGTGCCATGAGTGGGCCAGGCGATGCCTACAATGAGCAGTTCTTC. J is TRBJ2-1 and V is TRBV10-3; D unclear. The CDR3 spans 15 residues. Germline V gene sequence: CDR1 ENHRY, CDR2 SYGVKD.

V is TRBV19 and J is TRBJ2-3; D perhaps matches TRBD1 (6 bases). Germline CDR1 and CDR2: LNHDA and SQIVND (reference sequence). Trimming shortened V by 6 bases and J by 1 base, and 17 bases separated the two germline ends. The CDR3 loop spans 16 amino acids. CDR3 DNA sequence: TGTGCCAGTAGGGCTGCCGGGACAACGGGCACAGATACGCAGTATTTT. It codes for CASRAAGTTGTDTQYF.

The chain uses TRBV20-1 and TRBJ2-1; D may be TRBD1 (6 bases). There are 11 residues in the CDR3. Between the trimmed V and J ends, which lost 6 bases and 6 bases, there was a span of 9 bases. Looked up from germline, CDR1 is DFQATT and CDR2 is SNEGSKA (reference sequence). CDR3 region: CSAPDSNEQFF. The CDR3 nucleotides read TGCAGTGCGCCGGACAGCAATGAGCAGTTCTTC.

At least ten counts were recorded for this clonotype. The CDR3 DNA is TGTGCCACCAGCAGAGGAGGACAGGGGGGTCGCGAGCAGTACTTC. The encoded protein is CATSRGGQGGREQYF. The gene calls are TRBV15 and TRBJ2-7, with 10 bases fitting TRBD1. The ends lost 1 base at V and 6 bases at J; junction bases unmatched: 6. Germline V gives CDR1 LNHNV, CDR2 YYDKDF (reference sequence). The CDR3 totals 15 residues.

This clonotype was seen only once. CDR3 nucleotides: TGTGCCAGCAGCAACACCGGGACAGTGGGCACAGATACGCAGTATTTT. Translating gives CASSNTGTVGTDTQYF. The rearrangement joins TRBV11-2 to TRBJ2-3; 7 bases align to TRBD1. The CDR3 runs to 16 residues. Trimming removed 5 bases from V and 1 base from J; junction bases left unmatched: 9. Per the germline V gene, CDR1 is SGHAT and CDR2 is FQNNGV.

This clonotype occurred many times. The DNA is left out, because the CDR3 cannot be placed on it with certainty; the CDR3 is given as TCRdb lists it. This sequence joins TRBV6-1 and TRBJ2-1; the table's D call of TRBD2 was not tested on the DNA. The germline V gene has CDR1 MNHNS and CDR2 SASEGT. Both ends counted, the CDR3 spans 16 residues. The CDR3 loop reads CASSERSVAGGSESFF.

CDR3 bases: TGTGCCACCGTCGCGGGGGTTTCCTACGAGCAGTACTTC. Its protein product is CATVAGVSYEQYF. The chain is built from TRBV7-9 and TRBJ2-7; TRBD2 aligns across 7 bases. This CDR3 region has 13 residues. Trimming at V came to 10 bases and at J to 1 base, leaving 7 bases not matched to a gene. Per the germline V gene, CDR1 is SEHNR and CDR2 is FQNEAQ (reference sequence).

Turning to this clonotype: Germline is not matched at one junction end, which may reflect a read error. This chain connects TRBV2 to TRBJ2-3; TRBD1 is a possible D gene (5 bases). The CDR3 length is 15 residues. CDR1 is SNHLY and CDR2 is FYNNEI in the germline V gene. In nucleotides, the CDR3 is TGTGCCAGCAGTGAACAGACAAGAGACACAGGTACGCAGTATTTT. Its protein product is CASSEQTRDTGTQYF.

The J gene is TRBJ2-2, the V gene TRBV9; tentative D call: TRBD1 (6 bases). CDR3 length: 16 residues. Trimming left V 2 bases short and J 6 bases short, with 17 bases between. In germline, CDR1 is SGDLS, CDR2 YYNGEE. CDR3 sequence (DNA): TGTGCCAGCAGCGTGGGGGCAAAGCAGTGGGCCGGGGAGCTGTTTTTT. Its translation: CASSVGAKQWAGELFF.